This TCR beta chain was identified during a study of blood T cell repertoires in COVID-19. Study as a whole: Acute and convalescent COVID-19 specimens originated in the United States, Italy and Spain. PBMCs, B-cell-depleted T cells, or T cells provided the cDNA or gDNA that made up the material.

The V gene's germline CDR1 is MNHEY and CDR2 SVGAGI. Trimming took 2 bases from V and 2 from J; bases not matched to a gene: 1. The CDR3 contains 14 residues. Original methodology: Amplifying reference gene primers gave estimates of nucleated cell counts. Profiled with immunoSEQ multiplex PCR; TCRdb holds only in-frame clones, not every one. Clone size and the V and J calls come from that table; the DNA yielded D and trimming. The sample yields approximately 200,000 clones, 86% seen once. Material: peripheral blood. This clonotype was obtained from a man between 45 and 60 years old with acute or convalescent COVID-19. J is TRBJ2-7 and V is TRBV6-5; 9 bases are shared with TRBD1. The CDR3 here is CASSYRDRAYEQYF. CDR3 coding DNA: TGTGCCAGCAGTTACAGGGACAGGGCCTACGAGCAGTACTTC.